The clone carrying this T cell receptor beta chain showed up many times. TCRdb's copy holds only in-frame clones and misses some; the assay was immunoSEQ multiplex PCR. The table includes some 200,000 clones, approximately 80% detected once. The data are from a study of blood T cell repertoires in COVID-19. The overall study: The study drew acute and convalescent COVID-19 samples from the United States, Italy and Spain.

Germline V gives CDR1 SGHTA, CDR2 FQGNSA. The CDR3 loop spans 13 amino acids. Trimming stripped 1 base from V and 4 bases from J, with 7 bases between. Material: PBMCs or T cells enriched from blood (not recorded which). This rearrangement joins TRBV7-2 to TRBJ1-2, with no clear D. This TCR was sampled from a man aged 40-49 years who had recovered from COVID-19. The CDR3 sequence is CASSLVSSYGYTF. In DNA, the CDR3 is TGTGCCAGCAGCTTAGTCTCGAGCTATGGCTACACCTTC.